This T cell receptor beta chain stems from a study of CDR3 diversity in severe acne. In TCRdb, the PCR reads were re-called with MiXCR into one record per CDR3 protein. This table has some 90,000 distinct CDR3 sequences, around 47% appearing once. This clonotype has ten or more counts. V trimming: 4 bases; J trimming: 1 base; junction bases outside the gene matches: 7. Germline V gene lookup returns CDR1 SGHDT and CDR2 YYEEEE. There are 15 residues in the CDR3. The sample comprised blood. The V call is TRBV5-6, the J call TRBJ2-5, with 7 bases identical to TRBD1. The receptor comes from a male donor with severe acne vulgaris. DNA for the CDR3: TGTGCCAGCAGCCACGGGACAGCCACCCAAGAGACCCAGTACTTC. Encoded protein: CASSHGTATQETQYF.